This T cell receptor beta chain derives from a study of T cell responses to AZD1222 COVID-19 vaccine. Germline V gives CDR1 LGHDT, CDR2 YNNKEL (reference sequence). V lost 0 bases and J 7 bases, leaving 15 bases between the germline ends. The CDR3 totals 16 residues. The data were produced by immunoSEQ multiplex PCR, yet TCRdb's version contains in-frame clones alone and is incomplete. The top ten hold about 3.9% of the sample, which has 40,000 to 45,000 clones, roughly 80% seen once. The chain links TRBV3-1 (or the pseudogene TRBV3-2) to TRBJ1-4; the D is unclear. This receptor was identified in an adult in good health. Sequenced material: peripheral blood, taken on day 0 of AZD1222 vaccination. The CDR3: CASSQDPGWEPEKLFF. Here the CDR3 DNA reads TGTGCCAGCAGCCAAGATCCGGGATGGGAACCTGAAAAACTGTTTTTT.